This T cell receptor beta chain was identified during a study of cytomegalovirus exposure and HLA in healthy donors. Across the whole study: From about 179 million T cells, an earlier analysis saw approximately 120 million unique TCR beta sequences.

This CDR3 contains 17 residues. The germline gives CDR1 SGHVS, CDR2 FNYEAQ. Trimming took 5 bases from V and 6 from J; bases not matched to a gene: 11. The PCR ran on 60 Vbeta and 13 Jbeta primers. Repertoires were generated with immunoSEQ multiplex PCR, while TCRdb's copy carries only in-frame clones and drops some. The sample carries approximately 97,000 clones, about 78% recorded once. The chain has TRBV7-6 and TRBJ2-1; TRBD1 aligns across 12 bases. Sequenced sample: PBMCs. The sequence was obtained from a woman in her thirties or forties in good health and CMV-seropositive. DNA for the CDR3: TGTGCCAGCAGCCTGCGGACCGGGACAGGGGGCTTCAATGAGCAGTTCTTC. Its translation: CASSLRTGTGGFNEQFF.